This is a list of T cell receptor beta chains from one sample in a study of T cell changes during pregnancy in multiple sclerosis. Produced via immunoSEQ multiplex PCR; TCRdb's table is partial and in-frame only. The sample yields 25,000 to 30,000 clones, roughly 89% seen once. The sample consisted of CD4+ T cells from peripheral blood mononuclear cells, taken in the first trimester of pregnancy. The receptors were gathered from a female donor in good health, enrolled as a control in a pregnancy study. CDR3s include the opening cysteine and the closing phenylalanine or tryptophan. Each record gives: J gene, clone size, D gene, V gene, CDR3 DNA, CDR3 protein. D genes are given only for firm matches. The size entry is marked missing in some rows and otherwise reads once, few, many or a size class.

J: TRBJ2-2
size: .
D: TRBD2
V: TRBV5-1
DNA: TGCGCCAGCAGCCCGACTAGCGGGAACGGCGGGGAGCTGTTTTTT
CDR3: CASSPTSGNGGELFF

J: TRBJ1-2
size: .
D: .
V: TRBV4-2
DNA: TGTGCCAGCAGCCCCCTGGAGGGAAACTATGGCTACACCTTC
CDR3: CASSPLEGNYGYTF

J: TRBJ1-1
size: .
D: .
V: TRBV19
DNA: TGTGCCAGTAAGGACAGACTCTTCGACACTGAAGCTTTCTTT
CDR3: CASKDRLFDTEAFF

J: TRBJ2-3
size: .
D: TRBD2
V: TRBV30
DNA: TGTGCCTGGAGTGTTTCAAGGACTAGCGGGCTCCAATCAGATACGCAGTATTTT
CDR3: CAWSVSRTSGLQSDTQYF

J: TRBJ2-3
size: .
D: TRBD2
V: TRBV11-1
DNA: TGTGCCAGCAGCCCCGCTAGCGGTCTCACAGATACGCAGTATTTT
CDR3: CASSPASGLTDTQYF

J: TRBJ2-3
size: few
D: .
V: TRBV5-4
DNA: TGTGCCAGCAGCTTGTTCGGTACTAGCTCATATTCAGATACGCAGTATTTT
CDR3: CASSLFGTSSYSDTQYF

J: TRBJ2-7
size: .
D: TRBD1
V: TRBV6-6
DNA: TGTGCCAGCGGTCCTAGACAGGGGATCTACGAGCAGTACTTC
CDR3: CASGPRQGIYEQYF

J: TRBJ2-3
size: .
D: TRBD2
V: TRBV11-3
DNA: TGTGCCAGCAGCCTACAAACGGGAGGAGATACGCAGTATTTT
CDR3: CASSLQTGGDTQYF

J: TRBJ2-2
size: .
D: .
V: TRBV9
DNA: TGTGCCAGCAGCCACAGGGCCGGGGAGCTGTTTTTT
CDR3: CASSHRAGELFF

J: TRBJ1-6
size: few
D: TRBD1
V: TRBV5-5
DNA: TGTGCCAGCAGCCGATACAGGGGCTCCTATAATTCACCCCTCCACTTT
CDR3: CASSRYRGSYNSPLHF

J: TRBJ2-6
size: .
D: .
V: TRBV25-1
DNA: TGTGCCAGCAGTCGTGGTCGTGGACAAAGTCGGGCCAACGTCCTGACTTTC
CDR3: CASSRGRGQSRANVLTF

J: TRBJ1-4
size: .
D: TRBD1
V: TRBV7-9
DNA: TGTGCCAGCAGCTCGACAGGGGGCAGGAGGGAAAAACTGTTTTTT
CDR3: CASSSTGGRREKLFF

J: TRBJ1-2
size: .
D: TRBD1
V: TRBV7-2
DNA: TGTGCCAGCAGCACCGGCGGGATGGGACAGCTCTATGGCTACACCTTC
CDR3: CASSTGGMGQLYGYTF

J: TRBJ2-5
size: .
D: .
V: TRBV4-3
DNA: TGCGCCAGCAGCCCGTACTACCACCTAGAGACCCAGTACTTC
CDR3: CASSPYYHLETQYF

J: TRBJ1-6
size: .
D: .
V: TRBV6-5
DNA: TGTGCCAGCAGTTACGGAACGGGGTCGGAATCACCCCTCCACTTT
CDR3: CASSYGTGSESPLHF

J: TRBJ2-6
size: .
D: .
V: TRBV4-3
DNA: TGCGCCAGCAGCCTCCGAGGGGGGGCCAACGTCCTGACTTTC
CDR3: CASSLRGGANVLTF

J: TRBJ2-2
size: once
D: .
V: TRBV6-5
DNA: TGTGCCAGCAGTTACCTTCAGGGGTTTGGCGGGGAGCTGTTTTTT
CDR3: CASSYLQGFGGELFF

J: TRBJ2-1
size: .
D: .
V: TRBV9
DNA: TGTGCCAGCAGCGAGAGGGAGGGGGACAATGAGCAGTTCTTC
CDR3: CASSEREGDNEQFF

J: TRBJ1-1
size: .
D: TRBD1
V: TRBV5-1
DNA: TGCGCCAGCAGCTTTCAAGGACAGGGGGACACTGAAGCTTTCTTT
CDR3: CASSFQGQGDTEAFF

J: TRBJ2-3
size: few
D: .
V: TRBV6-6
DNA: TGTGCCAGCAGTTACTCGAAGACATATACGCAGTATTTT
CDR3: CASSYSKTYTQYF

J: TRBJ1-1
size: .
D: TRBD1
V: TRBV11-2
DNA: TGTGCCAGCAGCCATGGTATGGGGCAGGGGGGTCCTGAAGCTTTCTTT
CDR3: CASSHGMGQGGPEAFF

J: TRBJ2-2
size: once
D: .
V: TRBV9
DNA: TGTGCCAGCAGCATCCGACAGAAAACCGGGGAGCTGTTTTTT
CDR3: CASSIRQKTGELFF

J: TRBJ2-3
size: .
D: TRBD2
V: TRBV4-3
DNA: TGCGCCAGCAGCCCAAGGGGACTAGCGGGAGTCAAGTCAAAGAATACGCAGTATTTT
CDR3: CASSPRGLAGVKSKNTQYF

J: TRBJ1-4
size: few
D: .
V: TRBV5-5
DNA: TGTGCCAGCAGCTTGGCCGCCGGGTCGGGGGTTGGGGAAAAACTGTTTTTT
CDR3: CASSLAAGSGVGEKLFF

J: TRBJ1-6
size: medium-sized
D: .
V: TRBV7-9
DNA: TGTGCCAGCACCTCCCAGGGGAGCTCCTATAATTCACCCCTCCACTTT
CDR3: CASTSQGSSYNSPLHF

J: TRBJ2-5
size: .
D: TRBD2
V: TRBV2
DNA: TGTGCCAGCAGTGGGGGGGGAGGGAGGCAAGAGACCCAGTACTTC
CDR3: CASSGGGGRQETQYF

J: TRBJ1-4
size: once
D: .
V: TRBV2
DNA: TGTGCCAGCAGTCCTCCCGTCTATGAAAAACTGTTTTTT
CDR3: CASSPPVYEKLFF

J: TRBJ1-1
size: .
D: .
V: TRBV9
DNA: TGTGCCAGCAGCCGGGACTCACACACTGAAGCTTTCTTT
CDR3: CASSRDSHTEAFF

J: TRBJ1-1
size: .
D: .
V: TRBV7-9
DNA: TGTGCCAGCAGCTCACAGGCGTGGGCTTTCTTT
CDR3: CASSSQAWAFF

J: TRBJ2-5
size: .
D: .
V: TRBV7-8
DNA: TGTGCCAGCAGCTTGATTAGAGGAGAAGAGACCCAGTACTTC
CDR3: CASSLIRGEETQYF

J: TRBJ2-2
size: .
D: .
V: TRBV19
DNA: TGTGCCAGTAGTATGAATAGGGCAGGGGCTGGCACCGGGGAGCTGTTTTTT
CDR3: CASSMNRAGAGTGELFF

J: TRBJ2-2
size: .
D: TRBD2
V: TRBV9
DNA: TGTGCCAGCAGCGCGACTAGCGCCTACACCGGGGAGCTGTTTTTT
CDR3: CASSATSAYTGELFF

J: TRBJ1-2
size: .
D: TRBD1
V: TRBV7-9
DNA: TGTGCCAGCAGCTTGGCGTCCCGGGACAGCCATGGCTACACCTTC
CDR3: CASSLASRDSHGYTF

J: TRBJ1-6
size: once
D: TRBD1
V: TRBV18
DNA: TGTGCCAGCTCACCTGGGGACAGGGGATATTCGGCCCTCCACTTT
CDR3: CASSPGDRGYSALHF

J: TRBJ1-3
size: .
D: .
V: TRBV4-3
DNA: TGCGCCAGCAGCCAAGATCCAAGGTCGGGGTCCGCCATATATTTT
CDR3: CASSQDPRSGSAIYF

J: TRBJ1-1
size: .
D: .
V: TRBV2
DNA: TGTGCCGTAACACTAGGGAGGGGCGAGGAAGCTTTCTTT
CDR3: CAVTLGRGEEAFF

J: TRBJ1-4
size: .
D: .
V: TRBV29-1
DNA: TGCAGCGTCGCGCGGGTCGTTAATGAAAAACTGTTTTTT
CDR3: CSVARVVNEKLFF

J: TRBJ2-2
size: .
D: .
V: TRBV18
DNA: TGTGCCAGCTCACGCGGACAGAACACCGGGGAGCTGTTTTTT
CDR3: CASSRGQNTGELFF

J: TRBJ2-1
size: .
D: .
V: TRBV9
DNA: TGTGCCAGCAGCGTAGGCACTAGAGGTTACAATGAGCAGTTCTTC
CDR3: CASSVGTRGYNEQFF

J: TRBJ1-4
size: .
D: TRBD1
V: TRBV5-6
DNA: TGTGCCAGCAGCTTACGTGGGACAGGGGGTAATGAAAAACTGTTTTTT
CDR3: CASSLRGTGGNEKLFF

J: TRBJ2-2
size: .
D: TRBD2
V: TRBV27
DNA: TGTGCCAGCAGGAAGGGACTAGCGGGAGGGGTAACCGGGGAGCTGTTTTTT
CDR3: CASRKGLAGGVTGELFF

J: TRBJ2-1
size: .
D: .
V: TRBV27
DNA: TGTGCCAGCAAAGGCCCTAGCTCCTACAATGAGCAGTTCTTC
CDR3: CASKGPSSYNEQFF

J: TRBJ1-6
size: .
D: .
V: TRBV2
DNA: TGTGCCAGCATTGTAGAAATCTCTTCTAATTCACCCCTCCACTTT
CDR3: CASIVEISSNSPLHF